A single sample is the source of the 23 T cell receptor beta chains below, sequenced in a study of tumor-infiltrating lymphocytes in primary liver carcinoma. The authors took blood RNA from unsorted whole blood and also extracted germline DNA. The investigators made TCR beta cDNA from approximately 500 ng total RNA, using a constant-region primer. TCR beta libraries came from three nested multiplex PCR rounds using slightly modified ARM-PCR. The two initial PCR rounds, roughly 10 cycles each, used TRBV1-TRBV30 forward and C-beta reverse primers. MiXCR, run by TCRdb on the multiplex PCR reads, gives a single entry per CDR3 protein. The repertoire holds approximately 300,000 distinct CDR3 sequences, with over 55% as singletons. Specimen: peripheral blood. These receptors originate from a man aged 35 to 55 with primary liver carcinoma and hepatitis B virus infection.

The V and J genes are TRBV11-2 and TRBJ2-7; D gene ambiguous. Trimming cost V 6 bases and J 3 bases, with 21 bases left between them. This CDR3 is built from 16 residues. The V gene's germline CDR1 is SGHAT and CDR2 FQNNGV. The CDR3 spells CASSRMPSRRSYEQYF. Here the CDR3 DNA reads TGTGCCAGCAGTCGTATGCCTTCTAGGCGTAGCTACGAGCAGTACTTC.

This clonotype was observed at least ten times. For the CDR3, the DNA is TGTGCCAGCAGTTACTCTGGAGGGGTCAGCACTGAAGCTTTCTTT. Translation gives CASSYSGGVSTEAFF. The chain links TRBV6-6 to TRBJ1-1, with D perhaps matching TRBD1 (5 bases). Trimming took 0 bases from V and 4 from J, leaving 12 bases between them. Germline loops: CDR1 MNHNY, CDR2 SVGAGI (reference sequence). CDR3 length: 15 amino acids.

Comment on this clonotype: Being one base from a much bigger clone, this may be a read error. The CDR3 is CASSQEEDGSVTDTQYF. DNA for the CDR3: TGCGCCAGCAGCCAAGAAGAGGACGGGAGCGTAACAGATACGCAGTATTTT. The chain combines TRBV4-1 with TRBJ2-3; D possibly corresponds to TRBD2 (6 bases). V was clipped by 0 bases and J by 3 bases, with 16 bases between them. The CDR3 covers 17 residues. The V gene's germline CDR1 is MGHRA and CDR2 YSYEKL.

As to this clonotype: One end of the junction varies from germline; a read error may be responsible. The chain uses TRBV11-2 and TRBJ2-2; perhaps TRBD2 as D (5 bases). The germline gives CDR1 SGHAT, CDR2 FQNNGV. CDR3 length: 17 amino acids. The CDR3 spells CASGRVQSSRSTGEMFF. DNA of the CDR3: TGTGCCAGCGGGAGAGTACAGTCGAGCAGGAGCACCGGGGAGATGTTTTTT.

The chain carries TRBV11-2 and TRBJ2-2, with 9 bases that match TRBD1. Germline CDR1 reads SGHAT; CDR2 reads FQNNGV. The CDR3 spans 15 residues. Trimming cost V 5 bases and J 11 bases; bases outside gene matches: 12. CDR3: CASSLTGGVVGELFF. DNA for the CDR3: TGTGCCAGCAGCCTTACAGGGGGCGTCGTCGGTGAGCTGTTTTTT.

The table lists this clonotype with many counts. The rearrangement uses TRBV29-1 and TRBJ2-7; D may be TRBD1 or TRBD2 (5 bases each). The length of the CDR3 is 14 residues. Germline V CDR1 and CDR2: SQVTM, ANQGSEA. Trimming took off 4 bases at V and 0 bases at J, with 13 bases between the two ends. The CDR3 reads CSVVDGTDSYEQYF. Written as DNA, the CDR3 is TGCAGCGTTGTTGACGGGACCGACTCCTACGAGCAGTACTTC.

Concerning this clonotype: At one end the junction does not follow the germline gene, possibly because of a read error. This rearrangement joins TRBV11-3 to TRBJ2-6; a possible D gene is TRBD1 (8 bases). The CDR3 is 18 residues long. Germline V gene sequence: CDR1 SGHNT, CDR2 YENEEA. The CDR3 spells CASSFSGTGTSGASVLAF. In nucleotides, the CDR3 is TGTGCCAGCAGCTTCAGCGGGACAGGAACTTCTGGGGCCAGCGTCCTGGCTTTC.

Concerning this clonotype: A much larger clone differs by one base, so this may be a read error. Because it lacks the conserved phenylalanine or tryptophan at the end, this CDR3 is likely a read error. CDR3 coding DNA: TGCAGCGTTGGGCCCGGGACCCCAAGCTCCTATAATTCACCCCTCCACTAT. Its translation: CSVGPGTPSSYNSPLHY. The chain recombines TRBV29-1 with TRBJ1-6, with D perhaps TRBD1 (5 bases). V shed 4 bases and J shed 0 bases, with 16 bases lying between them. Germline lookup yields CDR1 SQVTM and CDR2 ANQGSEA. This CDR3 has 17 amino acids.

This clonotype was observed at least ten times. The chain couples TRBV29-1 to TRBJ2-2; D is perhaps TRBD2 (6 bases). This CDR3 is 12 amino acids long. V was pared by 1 base and J by 6 bases, with 6 bases between. CDR1 and CDR2 from the germline V gene are SQVTM and ANQGSEA. The DNA of the CDR3 is TGCAGCGTTGAAGGGGAGGCCGGGGAGCTGTTTTTT. Translated, it gives CSVEGEAGELFF.

The chain employs TRBV7-9 and TRBJ1-1; no firm D call. V was cut by 7 bases and J by 3 bases, with 12 bases left in between. CDR1 SEHNR and CDR2 FQNEAQ come from the germline V gene (reference sequence). The CDR3 is made up of 13 amino acids. CDR3 residues: CASTYRWDTEAFF. The DNA for the CDR3 is TGTGCCAGCACCTATCGATGGGACACTGAAGCTTTCTTT.

The J gene is TRBJ2-1, the V gene TRBV6-5; D might be TRBD2 (5 bases). The germline V gene has CDR1 MNHEY and CDR2 SVGAGI. Deletions cut 2 bases from V and 4 bases from J, with 12 bases between. The CDR3 has 15 amino acids. The CDR3 coding sequence is TGTGCCAGCAGTTACCTCCTAGCTGGTTACAATGAGCAGTTCTTC. As protein: CASSYLLAGYNEQFF.

Ten or more counts support this clonotype. The chain has TRBV6-2 or TRBV6-3 and TRBJ2-6, with unresolved D. The CDR3 loop spans 15 amino acids. Germline V gene lookup returns CDR1 MNHEY and CDR2 SVGEGT. The V end lost 2 bases, the J end lost 0 bases, and 5 bases lay between the germline ends. The CDR3 reads CASSYIRSGANVLTF. The CDR3 DNA reads as TGTGCCAGCAGTTACATACGCTCTGGGGCCAACGTCCTGACTTTC.

V usage is TRBV6-5 and J usage is TRBJ2-1, with 11 bases identical to TRBD2. The V gene end was trimmed by 6 bases and the J gene end by 10 bases; junction bases not matched to a gene: 11. CDR3 length: 15 amino acids. Looked up from germline, CDR1 is MNHEY and CDR2 is SVGAGI. The CDR3 bases are TGTGCCAGCAGCCGAACTAGCGGGGGAGGATGGGAGCAGTTCTTC. Translated, it gives CASSRTSGGGWEQFF.

Turning to this clonotype: The junction and the germline gene differ at one end; a read error may be behind it. The chain joins TRBV6-1 to TRBJ2-1; D is uncertain. The germline V gene has CDR1 MNHNS and CDR2 SASEGT. This CDR3 comprises 13 residues. CDR3 protein: CARRNNIYNGQFF. In DNA, the CDR3 is TGTGCCAGAAGAAACAATATCTACAATGGGCAGTTCTTC.

In the case of this clonotype: Lacking the conserved final phenylalanine or tryptophan, this CDR3 likely reflects a read error. This chain uses TRBV6-1 with TRBJ1-1; D ambiguous. The germline V gene has CDR1 MNHNS and CDR2 SASEGT. The CDR3 totals 15 residues. Trimming left V 0 bases short and J 0 bases short, with 8 bases between. In DNA form, the CDR3 reads TGTGCCAGCAGTGAAGCATGGATCATGAACACTGAAGCTTTCCTT. This codes for CASSEAWIMNTEAFL.

The chain links TRBV10-1 to TRBJ2-2; D not certain. Germline V gene data show CDR1 as WNHNN and CDR2 as SYGVQD (reference sequence). CDR3 length equals 13 residues. Trimming took off 2 bases at V and 6 bases at J, with 7 bases between the two ends. CDR3 nucleotides: TGCGCCAGCAGTGAGCGGAAACCCGGGGAGCTGTTTTTT. Translated, it gives CASSERKPGELFF.

This clonotype appeared many times. This chain connects TRBV12-3 or TRBV12-4 to TRBJ2-2; D unclear. The CDR3 covers 12 residues. Trimming left V 8 bases short and J 5 bases short, with 9 bases between. The CDR3 region has the DNA TGTGCCAGCGCCTATGCAACCGGGGAGCTGTTTTTT. It codes for CASAYATGELFF.

The count of this clonotype is one. The J gene is TRBJ2-2, the V gene TRBV12-3 or TRBV12-4, with 11 nucleotides matching TRBD1. With 5 bases clipped from V and 8 bases from J, the junction kept 10 bases outside the gene matches. The CDR3 loop spans 16 amino acids. For the CDR3, the DNA is TGTGCCAGCAGTCCACGGACAGGGGGCGCCGGAGGGGAGCTGTTTTTT. It specifies CASSPRTGGAGGELFF.

About this clonotype: The junction departs from germline at one end; a sequencing error may be responsible. The gene calls are TRBV28 and TRBJ1-2; 9 bases line up with TRBD1. This CDR3 region has 16 residues. The germline V gene encodes CDR1 MDHEN and CDR2 SYDVKM. The CDR3 loop is CASSLSGQGHFYGCTF. CDR3 nucleotide sequence: TGTGCCAGCAGTTTATCGGGACAGGGCCATTTCTATGGCTGCACCTTC.

This chain uses TRBV4-3 with TRBJ2-5; D gene unclear. The CDR3 contains 16 residues. CDR1 is LGHNA and CDR2 is YSLEER in the germline V gene. Between the trimmed V and J ends, which lost 0 bases and 9 bases, there was a span of 20 bases. The CDR3 DNA follows: TGCGCCAGCAGCCAAGAGGGGAACCTCCCCTGTACAGCCCAGTACTTC. The encoded protein is CASSQEGNLPCTAQYF.

Worth noting for this clonotype: As the CDR3 is not closed by the conserved phenylalanine or tryptophan, this likely results from a read error. The chain combines TRBV5-4 with TRBJ2-1; maybe TRBD2 (6 bases). Germline V gene lookup returns CDR1 SGHNT and CDR2 YYREEE (reference sequence). Trimming removed 2 bases at V and 8 bases at J, with 17 bases between. CDR3 length equals 15 residues. Here the CDR3 DNA reads TGTGCCAGCAGCTTTAGTGGGAGGACCAGGGATGAGCAGTTCATC. This codes for CASSFSGRTRDEQFI.

About this clonotype: A read error may explain this, as a much larger clone is one base away. The chain combines TRBV12-3 or TRBV12-4 with TRBJ2-1; 8 bases are a match to TRBD2. The CDR3 runs 15 residues. The trim removed 5 bases at V and 8 bases at J, leaving 11 bases unmatched. The CDR3 reads CASSPGGVKPDEQFF. For the CDR3, the DNA is TGTGCCAGCAGTCCCGGGGGGGTGAAACCTGATGAGCAGTTCTTC.

This CDR3 is CASSLRPGGFEVTEAFF. CDR3 in DNA: TGTGCCAGCAGCCTCCGGCCCGGGGGGTTTGAGGTCACTGAAGCTTTCTTT. This chain links TRBV6-2 or TRBV6-3 with TRBJ1-1; possible D gene TRBD1, 5 bases. The ends were cut back, 6 bases at V and 4 bases at J, with 24 bases in the middle. Per germline, CDR1 MNHEY and CDR2 SVGEGT. CDR3 length: 17 amino acids.